This T cell receptor beta chain was captured by sequencing in a study of neurological immune-mediated disorders. In TCRdb, the 5' RACE reads were re-called with MiXCR into one record per CDR3 protein. Seen here are 45,000 to 55,000 distinct CDR3 sequences, about a tenth observed once, and the top ten hold over 20%. Germline V gives CDR1 DFQATT, CDR2 SNEGSKA (reference sequence). The CDR3 runs 12 residues. The V segment lost 5 bases and the J segment 3 bases; nucleotides outside the gene matches: 3. This clonotype has a count of ten or more. The sample was PBMCs. The genes are TRBV20-1 and TRBJ2-7, with 8 bases lining up with TRBD1. This TCR derives from a woman in her 40s with HTLV-1-associated myelopathy (HAM/TSP). As DNA, the CDR3 is TGCAGTGCTCGAACAGGGGGCTACGAGCAGTACTTC. Encoded protein: CSARTGGYEQYF.